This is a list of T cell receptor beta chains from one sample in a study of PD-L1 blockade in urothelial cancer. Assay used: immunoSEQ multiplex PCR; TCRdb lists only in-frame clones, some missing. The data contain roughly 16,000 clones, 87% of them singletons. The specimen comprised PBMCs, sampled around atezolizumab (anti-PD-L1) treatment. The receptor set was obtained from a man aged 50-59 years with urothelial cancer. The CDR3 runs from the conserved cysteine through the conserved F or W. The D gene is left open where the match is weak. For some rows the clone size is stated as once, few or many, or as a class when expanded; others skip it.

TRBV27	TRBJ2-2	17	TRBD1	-	CASSLTPGQANTGELFF	TGTGCCAGCAGTTTAACCCCAGGACAGGCGAACACCGGGGAGCTGTTTTTT
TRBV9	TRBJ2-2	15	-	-	CASSVVTGNTGELFF	TGTGCCAGCAGCGTGGTGACAGGGAACACCGGGGAGCTGTTTTTT
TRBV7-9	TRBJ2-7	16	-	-	CASSSGDSSFSYEQYF	TGTGCCAGCAGCTCCGGAGACAGTTCTTTCTCCTACGAGCAGTACTTC
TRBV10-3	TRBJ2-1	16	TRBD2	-	CAITAQGLANHNEQFF	TGTGCCATCACTGCTCAGGGACTAGCGAATCACAATGAGCAGTTCTTC
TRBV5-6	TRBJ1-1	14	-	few	CASSTNRVNTEAFF	TGTGCCAGCAGCACAAACAGGGTTAACACTGAAGCTTTCTTT
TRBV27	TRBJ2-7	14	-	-	CASSWAGSSYEQYF	TGTGCCAGCAGTTGGGCGGGGAGCTCCTACGAGCAGTACTTC
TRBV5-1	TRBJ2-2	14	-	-	CASSSQGGAGELFF	TGCGCCAGCAGCTCACAAGGGGGAGCCGGGGAGCTGTTTTTT
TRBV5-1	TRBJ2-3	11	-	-	CASSPGDTQYF	TGCGCCAGCAGCCCCGGGGATACGCAGTATTTT
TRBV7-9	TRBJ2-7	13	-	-	CASSQWGGSEQYF	TGTGCCAGCAGCCAATGGGGGGGCAGCGAGCAGTACTTC
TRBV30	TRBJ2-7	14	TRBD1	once	CAWSPLGQGHEQYF	TGTGCCTGGAGTCCCCTAGGACAGGGCCACGAGCAGTACTTC
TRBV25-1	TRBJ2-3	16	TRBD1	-	CASSVAGTGYTDTQYF	TGTGCCAGCAGTGTGGCCGGGACAGGGTATACAGATACGCAGTATTTT
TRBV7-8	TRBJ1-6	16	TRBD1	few	CASSRQGDGNNSPLHF	TGTGCCAGCAGCCGTCAGGGGGACGGAAATAATTCACCCCTCCACTTT
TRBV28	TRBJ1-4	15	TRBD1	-	CASSSGQGVDEKLFF	TGTGCCAGCAGTTCCGGACAGGGGGTAGATGAAAAACTGTTTTTT
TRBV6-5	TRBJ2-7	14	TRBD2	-	CASTASGFSGEQYF	TGTGCCAGCACGGCTAGCGGGTTCTCGGGGGAGCAGTACTTC
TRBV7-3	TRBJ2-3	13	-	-	CASSSRQTDTQYF	TGTGCCAGCAGCTCACGACAGACAGATACGCAGTATTTT
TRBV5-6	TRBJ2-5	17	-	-	CASSPIGTAGAQETQYF	TGTGCCAGCAGCCCGATAGGGACAGCGGGGGCGCAAGAGACCCAGTACTTC
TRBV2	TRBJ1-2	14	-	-	CASVGGAINYGYTF	TGTGCCAGCGTCGGAGGGGCGATTAACTATGGCTACACCTTC
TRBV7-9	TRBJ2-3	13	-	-	CASSPRGPDTQYF	TGTGCCAGCAGCCCCAGGGGTCCAGATACGCAGTATTTT
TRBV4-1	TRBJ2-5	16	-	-	CASSRLGQGLGETQYF	TGCGCCAGCAGCCGCCTCGGGCAGGGTCTTGGGGAGACCCAGTACTTC
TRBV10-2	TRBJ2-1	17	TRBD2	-	CASSESGGPVSYNEQFF	TGCGCCAGCAGTGAGTCGGGAGGGCCGGTTTCCTACAATGAGCAGTTCTTC
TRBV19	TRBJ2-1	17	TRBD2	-	CASSIPSGGNVRGEQFF	TGTGCCAGTAGTATCCCTAGCGGGGGGAACGTACGGGGTGAGCAGTTCTTC
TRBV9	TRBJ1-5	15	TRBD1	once	CASSVGGQENQPQHF	TGTGCCAGCAGCGTAGGAGGACAGGAAAATCAGCCCCAGCATTTT
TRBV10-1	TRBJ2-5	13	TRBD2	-	CASSEGLAGVQYF	TGCGCCAGCAGTGAGGGACTAGCGGGAGTCCAGTACTTC
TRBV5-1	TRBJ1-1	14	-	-	CASSFSSSGTEAFF	TGCGCCAGCAGCTTCTCCTCTTCGGGCACTGAAGCTTTCTTT
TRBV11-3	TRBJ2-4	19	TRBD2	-	CASSLLQNYSGVAKNIQYF	TGTGCCAGCAGCTTATTACAGAACTATAGCGGGGTGGCCAAAAACATTCAGTACTTC
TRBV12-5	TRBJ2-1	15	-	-	CASVGRGSSYNEQFF	TGTGCTAGTGTGGGTCGGGGAAGCTCCTACAATGAGCAGTTCTTC
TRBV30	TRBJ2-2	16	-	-	CAWMTRIDAWAGELFF	TGTGCCTGGATGACTAGAATTGACGCGTGGGCCGGGGAGCTGTTTTTT
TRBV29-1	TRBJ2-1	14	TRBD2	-	CTNALAGENNEQFF	TGCACCAATGCACTAGCGGGAGAAAACAATGAGCAGTTCTTC
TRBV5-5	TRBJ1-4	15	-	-	CASSKNQGWNEKLFF	TGTGCCAGCAGCAAGAATCAGGGTTGGAATGAAAAACTGTTTTTT
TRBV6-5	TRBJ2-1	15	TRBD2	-	CASSSTTSGYNEQFF	TGTGCCAGCAGTTCTACGACTAGCGGATACAATGAGCAGTTCTTC
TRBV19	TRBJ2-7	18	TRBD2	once	CASSSLKKSGGPSYEQYF	TGTGCCAGCTCAAGCCTCAAAAAAAGCGGGGGGCCTTCCTACGAGCAGTACTTC
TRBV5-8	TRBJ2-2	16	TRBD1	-	CASSLWGTGNTGELFF	TGTGCCAGCAGCTTGTGGGGGACAGGGAACACCGGGGAGCTGTTTTTT
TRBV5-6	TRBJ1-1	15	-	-	CASSFRRGRNTEAFF	TGTGCCAGCAGCTTTCGGAGGGGCCGGAACACTGAAGCTTTCTTT
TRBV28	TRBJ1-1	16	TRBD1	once	CASSSWTGALNTEAFF	TGTGCCAGCAGTTCGTGGACAGGGGCCCTGAACACTGAAGCTTTCTTT
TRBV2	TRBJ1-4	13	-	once	CASSAWAAEKLFF	TGTGCCAGCAGCGCCTGGGCAGCTGAAAAACTGTTTTTT
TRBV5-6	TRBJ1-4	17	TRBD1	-	CASSGRDRGPGFEKLFF	TGTGCCAGCAGCGGCCGGGACAGGGGGCCGGGTTTTGAAAAACTGTTTTTT
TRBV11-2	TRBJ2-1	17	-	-	CASSLVARSFSYNEQFF	TGTGCCAGCAGCTTAGTGGCGCGGAGCTTCTCCTACAATGAGCAGTTCTTC